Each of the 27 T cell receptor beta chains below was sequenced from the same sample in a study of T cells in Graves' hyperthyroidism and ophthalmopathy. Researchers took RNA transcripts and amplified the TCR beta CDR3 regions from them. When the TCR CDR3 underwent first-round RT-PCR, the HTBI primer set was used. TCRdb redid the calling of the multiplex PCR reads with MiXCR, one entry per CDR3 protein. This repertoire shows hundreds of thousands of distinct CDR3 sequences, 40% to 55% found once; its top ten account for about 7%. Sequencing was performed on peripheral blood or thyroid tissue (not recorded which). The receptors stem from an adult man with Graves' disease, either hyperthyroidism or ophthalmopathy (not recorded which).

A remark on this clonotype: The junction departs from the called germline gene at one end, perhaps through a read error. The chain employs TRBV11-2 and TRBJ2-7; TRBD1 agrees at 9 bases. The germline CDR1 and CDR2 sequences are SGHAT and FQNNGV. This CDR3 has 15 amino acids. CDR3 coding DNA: TGTGCCAGCAGAACCTCCGGGACAGGGAACTACAAGCAGTACTTC. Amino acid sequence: CASRTSGTGNYKQYF.

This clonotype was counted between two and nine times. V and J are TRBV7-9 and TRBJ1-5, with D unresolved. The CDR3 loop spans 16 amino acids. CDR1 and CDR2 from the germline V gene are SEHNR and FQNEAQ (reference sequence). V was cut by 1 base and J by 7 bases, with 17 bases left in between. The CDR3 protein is CASSLVGPLGSQPQHF. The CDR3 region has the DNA TGTGCCAGCAGCTTAGTAGGTCCGCTTGGTTCCCAGCCCCAGCATTTT.

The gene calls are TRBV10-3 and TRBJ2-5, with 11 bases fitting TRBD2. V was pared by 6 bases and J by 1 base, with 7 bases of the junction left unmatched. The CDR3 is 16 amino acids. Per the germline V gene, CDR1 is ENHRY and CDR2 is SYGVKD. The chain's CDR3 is CAIRRAGTSGQETQYF. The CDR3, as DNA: TGTGCCATCAGGCGAGCCGGGACTAGCGGCCAAGAGACCCAGTACTTC.

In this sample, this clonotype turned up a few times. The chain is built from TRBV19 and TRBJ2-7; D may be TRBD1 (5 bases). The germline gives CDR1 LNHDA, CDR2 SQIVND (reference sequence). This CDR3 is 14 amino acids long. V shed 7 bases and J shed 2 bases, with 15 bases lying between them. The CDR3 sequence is CASKAGQTAYEQYF. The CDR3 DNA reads TGTGCCAGTAAGGCAGGGCAAACTGCCTACGAGCAGTACTTC.

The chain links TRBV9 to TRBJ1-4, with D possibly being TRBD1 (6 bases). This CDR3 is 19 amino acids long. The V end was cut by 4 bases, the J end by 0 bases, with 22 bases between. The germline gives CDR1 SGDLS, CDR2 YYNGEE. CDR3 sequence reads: CASSQDETFKGATNEKLFF. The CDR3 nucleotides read TGTGCCAGCAGCCAAGACGAAACCTTTAAGGGGGCAACTAATGAAAAACTGTTTTTT.

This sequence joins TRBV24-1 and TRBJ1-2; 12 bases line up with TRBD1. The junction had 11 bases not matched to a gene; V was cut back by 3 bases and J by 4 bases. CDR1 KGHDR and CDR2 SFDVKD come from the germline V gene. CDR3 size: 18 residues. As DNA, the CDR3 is TGTGCCACCAGTGATCCTAAACCTGGGACAGGGGGCGGCTATGGCTACACCTTC. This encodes CATSDPKPGTGGGYGYTF.

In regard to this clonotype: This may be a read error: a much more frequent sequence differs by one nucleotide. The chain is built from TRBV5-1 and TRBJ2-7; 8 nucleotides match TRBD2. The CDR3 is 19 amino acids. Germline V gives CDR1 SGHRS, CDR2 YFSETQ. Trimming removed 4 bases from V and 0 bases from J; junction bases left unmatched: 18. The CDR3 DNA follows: TGCGCCAGCAGCCGGCGGACTAGCAGGGGACAACTCATCTCCTACGAGCAGTACTTC. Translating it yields CASSRRTSRGQLISYEQYF.

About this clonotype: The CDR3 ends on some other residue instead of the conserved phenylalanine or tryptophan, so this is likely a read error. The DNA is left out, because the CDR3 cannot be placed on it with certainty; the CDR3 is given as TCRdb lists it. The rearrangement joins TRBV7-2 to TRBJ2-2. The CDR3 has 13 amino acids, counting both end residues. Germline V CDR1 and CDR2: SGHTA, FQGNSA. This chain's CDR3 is CASSDSNTGERMS.

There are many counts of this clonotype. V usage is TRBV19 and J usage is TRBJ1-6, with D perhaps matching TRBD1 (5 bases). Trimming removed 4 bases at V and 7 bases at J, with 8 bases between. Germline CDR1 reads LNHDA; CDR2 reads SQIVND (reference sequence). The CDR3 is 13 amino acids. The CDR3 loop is CASSRQRNSPLHF. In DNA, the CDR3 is TGTGCCAGTAGTAGACAGAGAAATTCACCCCTCCACTTT.

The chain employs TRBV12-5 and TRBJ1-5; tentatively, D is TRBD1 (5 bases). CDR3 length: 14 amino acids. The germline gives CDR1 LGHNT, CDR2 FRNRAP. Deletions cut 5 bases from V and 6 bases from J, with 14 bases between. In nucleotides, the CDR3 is TGTGCTAGTGGTGGGGGAGAGATCGGTCAGCCCCAGCATTTT. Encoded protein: CASGGGEIGQPQHF.

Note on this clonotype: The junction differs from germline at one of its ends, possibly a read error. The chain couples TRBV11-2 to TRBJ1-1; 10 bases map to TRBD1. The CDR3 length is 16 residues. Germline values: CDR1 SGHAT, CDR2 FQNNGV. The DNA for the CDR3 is TGCGCCAGCAGCTACGGGACAGGGGTCCTGAACACTGAAGCTTTCTTT. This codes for CASSYGTGVLNTEAFF.

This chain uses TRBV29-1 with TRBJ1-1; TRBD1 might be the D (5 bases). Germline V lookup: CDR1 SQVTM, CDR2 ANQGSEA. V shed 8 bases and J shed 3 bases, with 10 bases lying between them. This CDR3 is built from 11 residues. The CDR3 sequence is CSSTGDTEAFF. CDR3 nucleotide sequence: TGCAGCTCGACGGGGGACACTGAAGCTTTCTTT.

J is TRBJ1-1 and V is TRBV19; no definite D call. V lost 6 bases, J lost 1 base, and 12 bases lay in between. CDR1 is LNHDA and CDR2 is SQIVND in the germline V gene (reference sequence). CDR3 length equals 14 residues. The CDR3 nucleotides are TGTGCCAGTAGCATCAGGTACTCGAACACTGAAGCTTTCTTT. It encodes CASSIRYSNTEAFF.

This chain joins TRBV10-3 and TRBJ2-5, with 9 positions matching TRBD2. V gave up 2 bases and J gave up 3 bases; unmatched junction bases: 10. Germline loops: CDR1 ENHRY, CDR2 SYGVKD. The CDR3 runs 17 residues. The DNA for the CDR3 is TGTGCCATCAGTGAGCCCGGGACTAGCAGTAATGAAGAGACCCAGTACTTC. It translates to CAISEPGTSSNEETQYF.

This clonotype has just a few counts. The CDR3 DNA is TGCAGTGCTAGACTGTCTTGGGGGGAGAAGTACTATGGCTACACCTTC. Its translation is CSARLSWGEKYYGYTF. This chain uses TRBV20-1 with TRBJ1-2, with D perhaps TRBD1 (5 bases). V dropped 2 bases and J dropped 3 bases, with 19 bases sitting between them. Germline lookup yields CDR1 DFQATT and CDR2 SNEGSKA (reference sequence). CDR3 length: 16 residues.

The CDR3 bases are TGTGCCAGCAGCGTCGGAGGACAGAAATACTATGGCTACACCTTC. Protein sequence: CASSVGGQKYYGYTF. This chain connects TRBV9 to TRBJ1-2, with a tentative D call TRBD1 (6 bases). The CDR3 totals 15 residues. V lost 2 bases and J lost 3, with 14 bases in between. Per germline, CDR1 SGDLS and CDR2 YYNGEE. The full variable domain, in which reference TRBV9 and TRBJ1-2 provide the parts outside the CDR3, is DSGVTQTPKHLITATGQRVTLRCSPRSGDLSVYWYQQSLDQGLQFLIQYYNGEERAKGNILERFSAQQFPDLHSELNLSSLELGDSALYFCASSVGGQKYYGYTFGSGTRLTVV.

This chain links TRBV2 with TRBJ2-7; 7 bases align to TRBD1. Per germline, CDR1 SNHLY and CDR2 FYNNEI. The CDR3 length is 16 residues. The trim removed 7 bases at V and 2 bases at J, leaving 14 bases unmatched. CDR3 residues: CASTSQGDSPTYEQYF. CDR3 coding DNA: TGTGCCAGCACCTCCCAAGGGGACAGTCCCACCTACGAGCAGTACTTC.

CDR3 sequence (DNA): TGCAGTGCTAGAGATCTTGTGACTAATGAAAAACTGTTTTTT. Encoded protein: CSARDLVTNEKLFF. The chain carries TRBV20-1 and TRBJ1-4, with no clear D. This CDR3 is 14 amino acids long. The germline CDR1 and CDR2 sequences are DFQATT and SNEGSKA (reference sequence). V lost 0 bases and J 2 bases, leaving 7 bases between the germline ends.

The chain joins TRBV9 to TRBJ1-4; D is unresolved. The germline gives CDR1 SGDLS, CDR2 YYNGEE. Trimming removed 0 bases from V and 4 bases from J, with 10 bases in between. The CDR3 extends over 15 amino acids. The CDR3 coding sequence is TGTGCCAGCAGCGTAGGAGGGTCTTATAATGAAAAACTGTTTTTT. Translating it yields CASSVGGSYNEKLFF. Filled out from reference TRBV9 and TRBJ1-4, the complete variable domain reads DSGVTQTPKHLITATGQRVTLRCSPRSGDLSVYWYQQSLDQGLQFLIQYYNGEERAKGNILERFSAQQFPDLHSELNLSSLELGDSALYFCASSVGGSYNEKLFFGSGTQLSVL.

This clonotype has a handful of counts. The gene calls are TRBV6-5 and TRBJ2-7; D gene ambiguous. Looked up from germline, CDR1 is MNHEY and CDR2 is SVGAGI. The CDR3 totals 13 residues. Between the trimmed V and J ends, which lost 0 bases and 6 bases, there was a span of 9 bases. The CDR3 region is CASSYSLGSEQYF. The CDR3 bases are TGTGCCAGCAGTTACTCGTTGGGGTCCGAGCAGTACTTC.

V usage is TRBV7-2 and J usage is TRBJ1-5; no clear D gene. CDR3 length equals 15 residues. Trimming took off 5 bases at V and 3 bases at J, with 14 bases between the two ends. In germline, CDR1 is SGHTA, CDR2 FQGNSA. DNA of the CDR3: TGTGCCAGCAGCCAAGATCCAGGAATCAATCAGCCCCAGCATTTT. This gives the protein CASSQDPGINQPQHF.

CDR3: CASDGTGANQPQHF. The DNA of the CDR3 is TGTGCCAGCGATGGGACAGGGGCGAATCAGCCCCAGCATTTT. V usage is TRBV7-9 and J usage is TRBJ1-5; the match to TRBD1 covers 10 bases. Germline V gene lookup returns CDR1 SEHNR and CDR2 FQNEAQ (reference sequence). The CDR3 spans 14 residues. V lost 8 bases to trimming and J lost 4 bases; unmatched junction nucleotides: 5.

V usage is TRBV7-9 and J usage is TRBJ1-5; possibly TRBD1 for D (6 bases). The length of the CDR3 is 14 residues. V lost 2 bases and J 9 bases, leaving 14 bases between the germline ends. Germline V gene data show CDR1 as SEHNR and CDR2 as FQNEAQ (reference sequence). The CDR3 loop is CASSLYRVLGPQHF. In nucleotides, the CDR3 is TGTGCCAGCAGCTTATACAGGGTTTTAGGGCCCCAGCATTTT.

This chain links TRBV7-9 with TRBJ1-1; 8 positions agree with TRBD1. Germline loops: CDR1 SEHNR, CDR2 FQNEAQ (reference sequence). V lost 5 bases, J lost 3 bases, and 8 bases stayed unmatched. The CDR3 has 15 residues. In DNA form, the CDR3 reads TGTGCCAGCAGCCCCAAGGACAGGGTAGACACTGAAGCTTTCTTT. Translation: CASSPKDRVDTEAFF.

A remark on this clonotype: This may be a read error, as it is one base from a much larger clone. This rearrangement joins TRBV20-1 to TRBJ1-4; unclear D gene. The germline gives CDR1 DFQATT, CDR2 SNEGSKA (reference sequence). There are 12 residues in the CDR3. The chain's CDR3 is CSVTSTNERLFF. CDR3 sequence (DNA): TGCAGTGTGACATCAACTAATGAAAGACTGTTTTTT.

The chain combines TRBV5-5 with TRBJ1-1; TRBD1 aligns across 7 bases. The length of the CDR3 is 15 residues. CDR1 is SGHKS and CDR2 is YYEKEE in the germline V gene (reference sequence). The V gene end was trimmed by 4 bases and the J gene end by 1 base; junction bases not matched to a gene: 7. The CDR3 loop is CASSASRQGNTEAFF. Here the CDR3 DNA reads TGTGCCAGCAGCGCCAGCCGACAGGGGAACACTGAAGCTTTCTTT.

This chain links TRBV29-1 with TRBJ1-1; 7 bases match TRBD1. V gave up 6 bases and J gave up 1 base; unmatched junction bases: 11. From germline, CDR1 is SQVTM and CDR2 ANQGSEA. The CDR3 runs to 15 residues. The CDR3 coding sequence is TGCAGCGTCATTTCTCCACAGGGGAGGAACACTGAAGCTTTCTTT. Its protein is CSVISPQGRNTEAFF.